Listed below are T cell receptor beta chains from one sample, sequenced in a study of T cells after yellow fever vaccination. TCRdb re-derived calls from the 5' RACE reads in MiXCR, one entry per CDR3 protein. The table records about 360,000 distinct CDR3 sequences, around 6.4% of them present only once. The sample in question was PBMCs, obtained 5 days after the yellow fever booster vaccination. Source of these receptors: a man aged 25 to 40 who received the YFV17D yellow fever vaccine. CDR3s include the opening cysteine and the closing phenylalanine or tryptophan. A D gene is named only where the DNA matches it firmly. Rows give clone size only sometimes, using once, few, many, or a class for an expanded clone.

len: 13; v_gene: TRBV6-4; abundance: many; d_gene: TRBD2; j_gene: TRBJ2-3; CDR3nt: TGTGCCAGCAGTGCGCGGGAGACAGATACGCAGTATTTT; CDR3aa: CASSARETDTQYF
len: 14; v_gene: TRBV3-1; abundance: many; d_gene: .; j_gene: TRBJ2-5; CDR3nt: TGTGCCAGCAGCCAAACCTACTCGGGAGAGACCCAGTACTTC; CDR3aa: CASSQTYSGETQYF
len: 14; v_gene: TRBV5-4; abundance: .; d_gene: .; j_gene: TRBJ1-3; CDR3nt: TGTGCCAGCAGCCCCAGGGACGGTCGAAGCACCATATATTTT; CDR3aa: CASSPRDGRSTIYF
len: 14; v_gene: TRBV3-1; abundance: few; d_gene: .; j_gene: TRBJ1-1; CDR3nt: TGTGCCAGCAGCTACGGGGGGGCGAACACTGAAGCTTTCTTT; CDR3aa: CASSYGGANTEAFF
len: 14; v_gene: TRBV7-2; abundance: many; d_gene: TRBD2; j_gene: TRBJ2-1; CDR3nt: TGTGCCACCCACTCCTTCGCGGGAGGCAATGAGCAGTTCTTC; CDR3aa: CATHSFAGGNEQFF
len: 13; v_gene: TRBV20-1; abundance: few; d_gene: TRBD1; j_gene: TRBJ1-2; CDR3nt: TGCAGTGCTAGATCGGGACAGCGGAATGGCTACACCTTC; CDR3aa: CSARSGQRNGYTF
len: 13; v_gene: TRBV6-2/TRBV6-3; abundance: few; d_gene: .; j_gene: TRBJ2-1; CDR3nt: TGTGCCAGCATGGAAAGCTCCTACAATGAGCAGTTCTTC; CDR3aa: CASMESSYNEQFF
len: 13; v_gene: TRBV20-1; abundance: .; d_gene: .; j_gene: TRBJ1-2; CDR3nt: TGCAGTGCTTATAGGACGGACAACTATGGCTACACCTTC; CDR3aa: CSAYRTDNYGYTF
len: 12; v_gene: TRBV29-1; abundance: .; d_gene: TRBD1; j_gene: TRBJ1-1; CDR3nt: TGCAGCGCAGGACAGGGGTTGACTGAAGCTTTCTTT; CDR3aa: CSAGQGLTEAFF
len: 11; v_gene: TRBV27; abundance: .; d_gene: .; j_gene: TRBJ1-2; CDR3nt: TGTGCCAGCAGTACAGGGTTCGGCTACACCTTC; CDR3aa: CASSTGFGYTF
len: 16; v_gene: TRBV7-2; abundance: few; d_gene: TRBD2; j_gene: TRBJ2-7; CDR3nt: TGTGCCAGCAGCTTAACATCAGCGGGGAACTCCTACGAGCAGTACTTC; CDR3aa: CASSLTSAGNSYEQYF
len: 14; v_gene: TRBV5-4; abundance: few; d_gene: .; j_gene: TRBJ2-2; CDR3nt: TGTGCCAGCAGTTCGACGGCGGTTGGGGGGGAGCTGTTTTTT; CDR3aa: CASSSTAVGGELFF
len: 13; v_gene: TRBV7-2; abundance: few; d_gene: .; j_gene: TRBJ1-2; CDR3nt: TGTGCCAGCAGCCACATAGCTAACTATGGCTACACCTTC; CDR3aa: CASSHIANYGYTF
len: 9; v_gene: TRBV29-1; abundance: few; d_gene: .; j_gene: TRBJ2-7; CDR3nt: TGCAGCGACAGGTACGAGCAGTACTTC; CDR3aa: CSDRYEQYF
len: 15; v_gene: TRBV5-1; abundance: .; d_gene: .; j_gene: TRBJ2-3; CDR3nt: TGCGCCAGCAGCCCGGGTAGTCTCAGCACAGATACGCAGTATTTT; CDR3aa: CASSPGSLSTDTQYF
len: 15; v_gene: TRBV7-2; abundance: many; d_gene: TRBD2; j_gene: TRBJ2-3; CDR3nt: TGTGCCAGCAGCTCCAGCGGGAGGAACACAGATACGCAGTATTTT; CDR3aa: CASSSSGRNTDTQYF
len: 16; v_gene: TRBV6-2/TRBV6-3; abundance: .; d_gene: TRBD1; j_gene: TRBJ1-6; CDR3nt: TGTGCCAGCAGTTACTCCGGGACAGGGTCGAGTTCACCCCTCCACTTT; CDR3aa: CASSYSGTGSSSPLHF
len: 15; v_gene: TRBV20-1; abundance: few; d_gene: .; j_gene: TRBJ1-1; CDR3nt: TGCAGTGCTAGAGGGATGCGAACCATGAACACTGAAGCTTTCTTT; CDR3aa: CSARGMRTMNTEAFF
len: 15; v_gene: TRBV7-2; abundance: many; d_gene: TRBD2; j_gene: TRBJ2-7; CDR3nt: TGTGCCAGCAGCTTAGACCTAGCGGGCCTCTACGAGCAGTACTTC; CDR3aa: CASSLDLAGLYEQYF
len: 18; v_gene: TRBV4-3; abundance: many; d_gene: TRBD2; j_gene: TRBJ2-7; CDR3nt: TGCGCCAGCAGCCAAGATCGGGGGGGCCAGACCCTTTCCTACGAGCAGTACTTC; CDR3aa: CASSQDRGGQTLSYEQYF
len: 14; v_gene: TRBV29-1; abundance: many; d_gene: TRBD2; j_gene: TRBJ2-3; CDR3nt: TGCAGCGTTGACGGACTAGCGGGAGAAGATACGCAGTATTTT; CDR3aa: CSVDGLAGEDTQYF
len: 13; v_gene: TRBV20-1; abundance: many; d_gene: .; j_gene: TRBJ2-7; CDR3nt: TGCAGTGCCCGCGGCCATCACGGGTACGAGCAGTACTTC; CDR3aa: CSARGHHGYEQYF
len: 11; v_gene: TRBV20-1; abundance: many; d_gene: .; j_gene: TRBJ2-7; CDR3nt: TGCAGTGCTGCCCAGTCCTACGAGCAGTACTTC; CDR3aa: CSAAQSYEQYF
len: 12; v_gene: TRBV29-1; abundance: .; d_gene: TRBD2; j_gene: TRBJ2-5; CDR3nt: TGCAGCGTTGCTAGCGGGAGTGAGACCCAGTACTTC; CDR3aa: CSVASGSETQYF
len: 13; v_gene: TRBV6-1; abundance: few; d_gene: .; j_gene: TRBJ2-7; CDR3nt: TGTGCCAGCAGTGAAGGGGGCTCCTACGAGCAGTACTTC; CDR3aa: CASSEGGSYEQYF
len: 15; v_gene: TRBV29-1; abundance: many; d_gene: TRBD2; j_gene: TRBJ2-1; CDR3nt: TGCAGCGTAGTACCTCTAGCGGGAGTAGTGAATGAGCAGTTCTTC; CDR3aa: CSVVPLAGVVNEQFF
len: 13; v_gene: TRBV24-1; abundance: .; d_gene: .; j_gene: TRBJ1-5; CDR3nt: TGTGCCACCAGTGCCCAGTTCAATCAGCCCCAGCATTTT; CDR3aa: CATSAQFNQPQHF
len: 13; v_gene: TRBV6-1; abundance: few; d_gene: .; j_gene: TRBJ2-3; CDR3nt: TGTGCCAGCAGACTTGACAGAACAGATACGCAGTATTTT; CDR3aa: CASRLDRTDTQYF
len: 16; v_gene: TRBV19; abundance: .; d_gene: .; j_gene: TRBJ1-5; CDR3nt: TGTGCCAGTAGTATAGATCAGACAGTTTATTTTCAGCCCCAGCATTTT; CDR3aa: CASSIDQTVYFQPQHF
len: 15; v_gene: TRBV18; abundance: few; d_gene: .; j_gene: TRBJ2-7; CDR3nt: TGTGCCAGCTCACCTGTGTCGGACAGCTCCTACGAGCAGTACTTC; CDR3aa: CASSPVSDSSYEQYF
len: 13; v_gene: TRBV20-1; abundance: .; d_gene: .; j_gene: TRBJ1-2; CDR3nt: TGCAGCCAGCTCGATGAGGCGGCCTATGGCTACACCTTC; CDR3aa: CSQLDEAAYGYTF
len: 17; v_gene: TRBV3-1; abundance: many; d_gene: .; j_gene: TRBJ1-6; CDR3nt: TGTGCCAGCAGCCGATTGGGGGGGCAATCCTATAATTCACCCCTCCACTTT; CDR3aa: CASSRLGGQSYNSPLHF
len: 17; v_gene: TRBV20-1; abundance: .; d_gene: TRBD2; j_gene: TRBJ2-1; CDR3nt: TGCAGTGCTATAACCTTCAGCGGGAGGGGGAAGAACAATGAGCAGTTCTTC; CDR3aa: CSAITFSGRGKNNEQFF
len: 12; v_gene: TRBV28; abundance: many; d_gene: .; j_gene: TRBJ2-7; CDR3nt: TGTGCCAGCAGTGCCGCGCCCTACGAGCAGTACTTC; CDR3aa: CASSAAPYEQYF
len: 15; v_gene: TRBV7-9; abundance: many; d_gene: TRBD1; j_gene: TRBJ2-7; CDR3nt: TGTGCCAGCAGCGTTCCGGGACAGAGCTCCTACGAGCAGTACTTC; CDR3aa: CASSVPGQSSYEQYF
len: 14; v_gene: TRBV7-2; abundance: .; d_gene: .; j_gene: TRBJ2-1; CDR3nt: TGTGCCAGCAGCCTAGTAGGCAGGGTCAATGAGCAGTTCTTC; CDR3aa: CASSLVGRVNEQFF
len: 16; v_gene: TRBV5-1; abundance: .; d_gene: .; j_gene: TRBJ2-7; CDR3nt: TGCGCCAGCAGCTTGGAGGGCGGCCTAGGTTTCCACGAGCAGTACTTC; CDR3aa: CASSLEGGLGFHEQYF
len: 13; v_gene: TRBV5-4; abundance: .; d_gene: .; j_gene: TRBJ2-2; CDR3nt: TGTGCCAGCAGAGCACAGGGAGACGGGGAGCTGTTTTTT; CDR3aa: CASRAQGDGELFF
len: 13; v_gene: TRBV2; abundance: few; d_gene: .; j_gene: TRBJ1-4; CDR3nt: TGTGCCACTACCATTGGCCCGGGGGGAAAACTGTTTTTT; CDR3aa: CATTIGPGGKLFF
len: 15; v_gene: TRBV14; abundance: .; d_gene: TRBD1; j_gene: TRBJ2-7; CDR3nt: TGTGCCAGCAGCCGTAACCGGGACAGTGCCTACGAGCAGTACTTC; CDR3aa: CASSRNRDSAYEQYF
len: 16; v_gene: TRBV10-3; abundance: many; d_gene: .; j_gene: TRBJ1-5; CDR3nt: TGTGCCATCAGTGAGTCGTTACAGATGAAAGATCAGCCCCAGCATTTT; CDR3aa: CAISESLQMKDQPQHF
len: 10; v_gene: TRBV20-1; abundance: many; d_gene: .; j_gene: TRBJ1-1; CDR3nt: TGCAGTGCCCGGGACTACCTTTCATTCTTT; CDR3aa: CSARDYLSFF
len: 16; v_gene: TRBV20-1; abundance: .; d_gene: TRBD2; j_gene: TRBJ2-1; CDR3nt: TGCAGTGCTAGAGTGAGGGGCGGGAGGGCCCTCAATGAGCAGTTCTTC; CDR3aa: CSARVRGGRALNEQFF
len: 12; v_gene: TRBV20-1; abundance: .; d_gene: .; j_gene: TRBJ2-3; CDR3nt: TGCAGCCGAGCGGGACACACAGATACGCAGTATTTT; CDR3aa: CSRAGHTDTQYF
len: 13; v_gene: TRBV29-1; abundance: many; d_gene: .; j_gene: TRBJ2-3; CDR3nt: TGCAGCGTTGTGAGGGTGAGCACAGATACGCAGTATTTT; CDR3aa: CSVVRVSTDTQYF
len: 14; v_gene: TRBV27; abundance: .; d_gene: .; j_gene: TRBJ1-1; CDR3nt: TGTGCCAGCAGCCCAGGAGGGACGCCCACTGAAGCTTTCTTT; CDR3aa: CASSPGGTPTEAFF
len: 14; v_gene: TRBV7-2; abundance: .; d_gene: .; j_gene: TRBJ2-5; CDR3nt: TGTGCCAGCAGCTTAGTATGGGTCCAAGAGACCCAGTACTTC; CDR3aa: CASSLVWVQETQYF
len: 15; v_gene: TRBV7-2; abundance: .; d_gene: .; j_gene: TRBJ1-5; CDR3nt: TGTGCCAGCAGCAATCCCTACGACAGGTCCCAGCCCCAGCATTTT; CDR3aa: CASSNPYDRSQPQHF